Presented here are 27 T cell receptor beta chains from one specimen sequenced in a study of T cell responses to AZD1222 COVID-19 vaccine. Profiling relied on immunoSEQ multiplex PCR, and the TCRdb table lists in-frame clones only, not all of them. The repertoire consists of about 31,000 clones, with roughly 90% occurring once and the leading ten covering around 15%. Specimen: peripheral blood, collected 28 days after the second AZD1222 dose. The origin of the receptors is an adult who received the AZD1222 COVID-19 vaccine.

The chain recombines TRBV7-2 with TRBJ1-4, with D uncertain. The ends were cut back, 2 bases at V and 6 bases at J, with 7 bases in the middle. CDR1 SGHTA and CDR2 FQGNSA come from the germline V gene. The CDR3 loop spans 13 amino acids. For the CDR3, the DNA is TGTGCCAGCAGCTTAAACAGATATGAAAAACTGTTTTTT. As protein: CASSLNRYEKLFF.

The chain couples TRBV9 to TRBJ1-1; D gene ambiguous. Between the trimmed V and J ends, which lost 6 bases and 4 bases, there was a span of 13 bases. Looked up from germline, CDR1 is SGDLS and CDR2 is YYNGEE. There are 13 residues in the CDR3. The CDR3 DNA sequence: TGTGCCAGCACTCCCGGTTGGGGCACTGAAGCTTTCTTT. Translating it yields CASTPGWGTEAFF.

This chain connects TRBV6-5 to TRBJ1-6; D perhaps matches TRBD1 (6 bases). The CDR3 is made up of 14 amino acids. Germline CDR1 and CDR2: MNHEY and SVGAGI. The V gene lost 2 bases and the J gene lost 8 bases, with 10 bases spanning the gap. The chain's CDR3 is CASSYLHRDSPLHF. The CDR3 nucleotides read TGTGCCAGCAGTTACCTACACAGGGATTCACCCCTCCACTTT.

This clone was seen more than once but under ten times. The rearrangement links TRBV7-9 to TRBJ1-2, with 8 bases aligning to TRBD1. CDR1 is SEHNR, CDR2 FQNEAQ, per germline (reference sequence). The CDR3 covers 14 residues. The V gene end was trimmed by 1 base and the J gene end by 6 bases; junction bases not matched to a gene: 4. This CDR3 is CASSLGQGIDGYTF. Written as DNA, the CDR3 is TGTGCCAGCAGCTTAGGACAGGGGATCGATGGCTACACCTTC.

J is TRBJ1-6 and V is TRBV5-4, with D possibly being TRBD1 (5 bases). The CDR3 contains 15 residues. Germline CDR1 reads SGHNT; CDR2 reads YYREEE (reference sequence). The V and J ends lost 4 bases and 6 bases respectively, with 14 bases between them. The CDR3 spells CASSPGARTNSPLHF. The CDR3 DNA reads as TGTGCCAGCAGCCCCGGGGCTCGGACTAATTCACCCCTCCACTTT.

The gene calls are TRBV18 and TRBJ1-1, with unresolved D. This CDR3 has 15 residues. From germline, CDR1 is KGHSH and CDR2 LQKENI. Trimming stripped 2 bases from V and 1 base from J, with 11 bases between. CDR3 DNA sequence: TGTGCCAGCTCACCAGGGCAGGTTGAGAACACTGAAGCTTTCTTT. It is translated as CASSPGQVENTEAFF.

The chain combines TRBV27 with TRBJ2-2; 8 nucleotides match TRBD1. This CDR3 has 15 residues. CDR1 and CDR2 (germline): MNHEY, SMNVEV (reference sequence). Trimming at V came to 5 bases and at J to 6 bases, leaving 8 bases not matched to a gene. CDR3 sequence: CASSVRTGWAGELFF. CDR3 bases: TGTGCCAGCAGTGTAAGGACAGGGTGGGCCGGGGAGCTGTTTTTT.

This clone was seen more than once but under ten times. This chain connects TRBV5-1 to TRBJ1-2; 9 bases align to TRBD1. J was trimmed by 4 bases and V by 4 bases; bases with no gene match: 5. The CDR3 is 14 residues long. CDR1 and CDR2 from the germline V gene are SGHRS and YFSETQ. CDR3 in DNA: TGCGCCAGCAGCACCCCGGACAGGGGCTATGGCTACACCTTC. Translation: CASSTPDRGYGYTF.

This clone was detected only a few times. This rearrangement joins TRBV12-3 or TRBV12-4 to TRBJ2-3; D ambiguous. The V gene lost 3 bases and the J gene lost 3 bases, with 7 bases spanning the gap. The length of the CDR3 is 13 residues. CDR3 protein: CASSFSITDTQYF. In DNA form, the CDR3 reads TGTGCCAGCAGTTTTTCCATAACAGATACGCAGTATTTT.

This clone was recorded once. This chain links TRBV2 with TRBJ1-4; 7 bases line up with TRBD1. The CDR3 extends over 16 amino acids. The ends lost 4 bases at V and 4 bases at J; junction bases unmatched: 9. Germline CDR1 is SNHLY and CDR2 is FYNNEI. DNA for the CDR3: TGTGCCAGCAGTGCCCTCCGGGACAGCTTTAATGAAAAACTGTTTTTT. Its translation is CASSALRDSFNEKLFF.

This chain connects TRBV11-3 to TRBJ1-6; tentatively, D is TRBD1 (6 bases). The ends were cut back, 5 bases at V and 8 bases at J, with 10 bases in the middle. CDR3 length equals 13 residues. Germline lookup yields CDR1 SGHNT and CDR2 YENEEA. The CDR3 DNA reads TGTGCCAGCAGCGTTAACAGGGATTCACCCCTCCACTTT. Translating it yields CASSVNRDSPLHF.

The chain uses TRBV7-8 and TRBJ2-3; TRBD2 might be the D (7 bases). Trimming took off 7 bases at V and 3 bases at J, with 17 bases between the two ends. Per germline, CDR1 SGHVS and CDR2 FQNEAQ. This CDR3 has 15 amino acids. CDR3: CASIPRRGGTDTQYF. CDR3 bases: TGTGCCAGCATCCCGAGGAGGGGGGGGACAGATACGCAGTATTTT.

This chain uses TRBV19 with TRBJ1-1; no clear D. Germline-derived CDR1 and CDR2 are LNHDA and SQIVND (reference sequence). V lost 9 bases to trimming and J lost 4 bases, with 15 bases between them. The length of the CDR3 is 13 residues. CDR3 DNA: TGTGCCAGCAATTACTGGGGTGCCACTGAAGCTTTCTTT. Amino acids: CASNYWGATEAFF.

V gene TRBV6-2 or TRBV6-3 combines with J gene TRBJ1-2; D unresolved. CDR3 size: 15 residues. With 1 base removed from V and 2 bases from J, the gap between germline ends came to 11 bases. From germline, CDR1 is MNHEY and CDR2 SVGEGT. The CDR3 DNA reads TGTGCCAGCAGTTACTTTAGAGGGTCCAACTATGGCTACACCTTC. Translation gives CASSYFRGSNYGYTF.

The rearrangement uses TRBV11-3 and TRBJ1-1; 7 bases match TRBD1. After removal of 2 bases from V and 5 bases from J, the junction contained 2 bases not matched to a gene. The CDR3 spans 13 residues. The germline V gene has CDR1 SGHNT and CDR2 YENEEA. CDR3 protein: CASSLSGGTEAFF. The CDR3 coding sequence is TGTGCCAGCAGCTTATCAGGGGGGACTGAAGCTTTCTTT.

V usage is TRBV12-3 or TRBV12-4 and J usage is TRBJ1-5, with D possibly being TRBD1 (5 bases). The CDR3 has 13 amino acids. Trimming took 7 bases from V and 7 from J, leaving 14 bases between them. The CDR3 loop is CASTLGGIQPQHF. Here the CDR3 DNA reads TGTGCCAGCACTCTGGGGGGTATCCAGCCCCAGCATTTT.

The chain joins TRBV27 to TRBJ2-2; the D gene is possibly TRBD1 (5 bases). Germline CDR1 MNHEY, CDR2 SMNVEV (reference sequence). V lost 7 bases to trimming and J lost 4 bases, with 16 bases between them. The CDR3 consists of 15 residues. CDR3 nucleotides: TGTGCCAGCACTCTAAACGGTGACAGCACCGGGGAGCTGTTTTTT. This sequence encodes CASTLNGDSTGELFF.

The chain carries TRBV5-1 and TRBJ2-3; 8 bases agree with TRBD1. Germline values: CDR1 SGHRS, CDR2 YFSETQ. The J segment lost 6 bases and the V segment lost 0 bases, leaving 9 bases of the junction unmatched. This CDR3 contains 16 residues. The CDR3 protein is CASSLGQGTIKDTQYF. The CDR3 coding sequence is TGCGCCAGCAGCTTGGGACAGGGGACAATAAAGGATACGCAGTATTTT.

The chain recombines TRBV6-2 or TRBV6-3 with TRBJ2-1; 13 bases are shared with TRBD2. V lost 4 bases, J lost 4 bases, and 10 bases stayed unmatched. This CDR3 contains 18 residues. Germline V lookup: CDR1 MNHEY, CDR2 SVGEGT. CDR3 nucleotides: TGTGCCAGCAGTTGGGAGGTCGGGACTAGCGGGGAATACAATGAGCAGTTCTTC. Amino acid sequence: CASSWEVGTSGEYNEQFF.

The chain carries TRBV28 and TRBJ1-1; 9 positions match TRBD1. CDR1 is MDHEN and CDR2 is SYDVKM in the germline V gene. The CDR3 contains 14 residues. V dropped 5 bases and J dropped 4; count of bases not matched to a gene: 5. CDR3 sequence (DNA): TGTGCCAGCAGTGATACAGGGGGCGCCACTGAAGCTTTCTTT. This codes for CASSDTGGATEAFF.

CDR3 nucleotides: TGTGCCAGCCGACCGGGACAGTTTGACACTGAAGCTTTCTTT. Translating gives CASRPGQFDTEAFF. The chain is built from TRBV27 and TRBJ1-1; 7 bases are a match to TRBD1. Germline V lookup: CDR1 MNHEY, CDR2 SMNVEV (reference sequence). V was clipped by 8 bases and J by 3 bases; unmatched bases: 9. This CDR3 is 14 amino acids long.

V and J are TRBV11-1 and TRBJ1-4; D not certain. Germline V lookup: CDR1 SGHAT, CDR2 FQDESV (reference sequence). V was cut by 5 bases and J by 4 bases, with 11 bases left in between. The CDR3 covers 14 residues. CDR3 nucleotide sequence: TGTGCCAGCAGCCGGACCGTAAATAATGAAAAACTGTTTTTT. Protein product: CASSRTVNNEKLFF.

V usage is TRBV10-3 and J usage is TRBJ2-7; 8 positions agree with TRBD1. The V segment lost 6 bases and the J segment 3 bases; nucleotides outside the gene matches: 10. Looked up from germline, CDR1 is ENHRY and CDR2 is SYGVKD. This CDR3 has 15 residues. In DNA form, the CDR3 reads TGTGCCATCAGCCACGGACAGGGACGGGGCTACGAGCAGTACTTC. This encodes CAISHGQGRGYEQYF.

The rearrangement links TRBV7-9 to TRBJ1-6; D gene uncertain. The CDR3 loop spans 16 amino acids. Trimming removed 2 bases from V and 8 bases from J, with 16 bases in between. Germline V gives CDR1 SEHNR, CDR2 FQNEAQ (reference sequence). CDR3 loop: CASSLLPNPNDSPLHF. CDR3 coding DNA: TGTGCCAGCAGCTTATTGCCAAACCCGAATGATTCACCCCTCCACTTT.

J is TRBJ1-1 and V is TRBV14; D is possibly TRBD1 (5 bases). Germline CDR1 SGHDN, CDR2 FVKESK. The CDR3 is 15 amino acids. V lost 4 bases and J lost 4, with 16 bases in between. The DNA for the CDR3 is TGTGCCAGCAGCCTGCATAGGGGCAGTATCACTGAAGCTTTCTTT. Translated: CASSLHRGSITEAFF.

The chain combines TRBV24-1 with TRBJ1-1; D gene ambiguous. CDR1 is KGHDR, CDR2 SFDVKD, per germline. The V and J ends lost 7 bases and 0 bases respectively, with 8 bases between them. The CDR3 spans 13 residues. The CDR3 spells CATSGRMNTEAFF. CDR3 in DNA: TGTGCCACCAGCGGGAGAATGAACACTGAAGCTTTCTTT.

The chain has TRBV15 and TRBJ2-2; 8 bases fit TRBD1. The CDR3 spans 15 residues. The germline CDR1 and CDR2 sequences are LNHNV and YYDKDF (reference sequence). The V segment lost 11 bases and the J segment 2 bases; nucleotides outside the gene matches: 10. The CDR3: CASSRTGLNTGELFF. The CDR3 nucleotides are TGTGCCTCAAGCCGGACAGGGTTAAACACCGGGGAGCTGTTTTTT.